This TCR beta chain was recovered during a study of T cell repertoires in cytomegalovirus infection. TCRdb analysed the reads with MiXCR anew, one entry per CDR3 protein. The repertoire holds about a million distinct CDR3 sequences, with approximately 32% as singletons. Findings of the study overall: HLA-C-restricted TCR beta clonotypes specific for CMV led the ex vivo response.

In regard to this clonotype: Its antigen is still unknown.

CDR1 is LNHDA and CDR2 is SQIVND in the germline V gene (reference sequence). CDR3 length equals 13 residues. V lost 2 bases and J lost 0, with 4 bases in between. The clonotype originates from a human donor in good health (CMV status not recorded). Some clones in this sample may be carry-over from other donors' samples. Sequences were derived from cultured CD8+ T cells from PBMCs, sampled from culture after CMV antigen stimulation. The J gene is TRBJ1-1, the V gene TRBV19; no clear D. CDR3 sequence reads: CASSIPLNTEAFF. CDR3 in DNA: TGTGCCAGTAGTATACCACTGAACACTGAAGCTTTCTTT.